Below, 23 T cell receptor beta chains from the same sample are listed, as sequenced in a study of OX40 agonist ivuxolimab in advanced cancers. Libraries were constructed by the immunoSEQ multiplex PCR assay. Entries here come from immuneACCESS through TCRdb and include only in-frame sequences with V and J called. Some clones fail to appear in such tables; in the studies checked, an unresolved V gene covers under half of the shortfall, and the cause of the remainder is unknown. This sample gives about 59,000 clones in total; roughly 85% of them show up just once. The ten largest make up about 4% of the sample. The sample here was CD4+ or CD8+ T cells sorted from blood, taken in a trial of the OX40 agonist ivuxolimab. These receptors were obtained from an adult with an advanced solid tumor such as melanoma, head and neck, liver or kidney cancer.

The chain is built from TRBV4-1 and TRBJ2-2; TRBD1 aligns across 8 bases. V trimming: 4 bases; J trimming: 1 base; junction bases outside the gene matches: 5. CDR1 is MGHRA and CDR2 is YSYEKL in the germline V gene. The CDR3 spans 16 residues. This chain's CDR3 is CASSRMGQENTGELFF. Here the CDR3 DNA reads TGCGCCAGCAGCCGGATGGGACAGGAGAACACCGGGGAGCTGTTTTTT.

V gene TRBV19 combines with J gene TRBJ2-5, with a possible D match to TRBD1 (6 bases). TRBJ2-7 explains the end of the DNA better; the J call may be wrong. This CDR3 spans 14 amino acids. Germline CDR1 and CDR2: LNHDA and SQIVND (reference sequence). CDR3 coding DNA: TGTGCCAGTAGACCGGGACAAAGCTCCTACGAGCAGTACTTC. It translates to CASRPGQSSYEQYF.

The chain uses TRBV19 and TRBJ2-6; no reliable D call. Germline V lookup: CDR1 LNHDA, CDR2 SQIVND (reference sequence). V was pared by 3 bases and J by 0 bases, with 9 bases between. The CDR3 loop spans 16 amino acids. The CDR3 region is CASSIWQPSGANVLTF. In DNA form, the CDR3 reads TGTGCCAGTAGTATCTGGCAACCCTCTGGGGCCAACGTCCTGACTTTC.

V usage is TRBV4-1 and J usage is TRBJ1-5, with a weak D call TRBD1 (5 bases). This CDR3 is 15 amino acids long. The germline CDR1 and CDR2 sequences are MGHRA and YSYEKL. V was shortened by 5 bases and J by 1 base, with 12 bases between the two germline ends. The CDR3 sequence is CASSYGTGSNQPQHF. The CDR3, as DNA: TGCGCCAGCAGCTATGGGACTGGGAGCAATCAGCCCCAGCATTTT.

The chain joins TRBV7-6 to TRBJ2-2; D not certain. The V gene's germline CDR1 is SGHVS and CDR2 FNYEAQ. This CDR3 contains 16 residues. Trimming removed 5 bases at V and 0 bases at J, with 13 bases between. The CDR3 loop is CASSPSEAANTGELFF. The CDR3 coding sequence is TGTGCCAGCAGCCCAAGCGAGGCGGCGAACACCGGGGAGCTGTTTTTT.

CDR3 sequence (DNA): TGTGCCAGCAGCTTGGGGGCCGGGACAGGGGGCGCAGATACGCAGTATTTT. It codes for CASSLGAGTGGADTQYF. V gene TRBV11-1 combines with J gene TRBJ2-3, with TRBD1 matching over 12 bases. J lost 4 bases, V lost 3 bases, and 8 bases had no gene match. This CDR3 region has 17 residues. Germline V gene sequence: CDR1 SGHAT, CDR2 FQDESV (reference sequence).

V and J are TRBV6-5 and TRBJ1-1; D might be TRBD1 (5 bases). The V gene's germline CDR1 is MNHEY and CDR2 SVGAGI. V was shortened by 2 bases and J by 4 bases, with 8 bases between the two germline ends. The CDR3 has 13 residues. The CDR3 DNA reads TGTGCCAGCAGTTACATCCAGGGCACTGAAGCTTTCTTT. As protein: CASSYIQGTEAFF.

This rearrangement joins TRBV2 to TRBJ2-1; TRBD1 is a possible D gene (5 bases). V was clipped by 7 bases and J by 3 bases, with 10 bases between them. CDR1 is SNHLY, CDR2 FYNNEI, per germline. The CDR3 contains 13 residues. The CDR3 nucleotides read TGTGCCAGCACCGAAGGGGACTACAATGAGCAGTTCTTC. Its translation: CASTEGDYNEQFF.

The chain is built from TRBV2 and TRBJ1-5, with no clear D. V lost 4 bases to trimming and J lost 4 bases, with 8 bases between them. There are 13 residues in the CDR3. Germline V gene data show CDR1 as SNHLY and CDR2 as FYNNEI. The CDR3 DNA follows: TGTGCCAGCAGTGCGCAGGAAAATCAGCCCCAGCATTTT. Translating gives CASSAQENQPQHF. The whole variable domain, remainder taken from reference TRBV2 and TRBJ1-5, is EPEVTQTPSHQVTQMGQEVILRCVPISNHLYFYWYRQILGQKVEFLVSFYNNEISEKSEIFDDQFSVERPDGSNFTLKIRSTKLEDSAMYFCASSAQENQPQHFGDGTRLSIL.

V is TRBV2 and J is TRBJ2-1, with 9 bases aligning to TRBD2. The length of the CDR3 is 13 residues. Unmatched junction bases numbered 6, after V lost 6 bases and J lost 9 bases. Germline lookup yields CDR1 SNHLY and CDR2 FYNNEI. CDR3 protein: CASRAGGPTEQFF. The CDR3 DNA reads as TGTGCCAGCAGGGCGGGGGGGCCTACTGAGCAGTTCTTC.

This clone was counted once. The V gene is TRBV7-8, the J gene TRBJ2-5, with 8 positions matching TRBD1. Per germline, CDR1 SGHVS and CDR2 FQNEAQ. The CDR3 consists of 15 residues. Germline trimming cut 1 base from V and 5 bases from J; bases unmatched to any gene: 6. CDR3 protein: CASSLETGAGETQYF. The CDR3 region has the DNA TGTGCCAGCAGCTTAGAGACAGGGGCGGGGGAGACCCAGTACTTC.

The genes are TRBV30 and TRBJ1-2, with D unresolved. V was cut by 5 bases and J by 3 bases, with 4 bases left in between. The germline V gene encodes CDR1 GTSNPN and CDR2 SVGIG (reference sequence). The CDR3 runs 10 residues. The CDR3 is CAWGDYGYTF. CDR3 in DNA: TGTGCCTGGGGGGACTATGGCTACACCTTC.

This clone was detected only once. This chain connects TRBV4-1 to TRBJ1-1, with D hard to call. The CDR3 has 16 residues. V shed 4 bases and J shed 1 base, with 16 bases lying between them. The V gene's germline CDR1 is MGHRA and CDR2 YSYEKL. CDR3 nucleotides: TGCGCCAGCAGCCCCTCCTTTAGGACGGAGAACACTGAAGCTTTCTTT. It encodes CASSPSFRTENTEAFF.

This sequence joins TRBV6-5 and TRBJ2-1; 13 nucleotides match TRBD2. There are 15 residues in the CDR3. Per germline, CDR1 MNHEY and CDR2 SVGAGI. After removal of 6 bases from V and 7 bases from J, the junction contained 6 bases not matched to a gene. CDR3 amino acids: CASRRTSGRENEQFF. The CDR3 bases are TGTGCCAGCAGACGGACTAGCGGGAGAGAGAATGAGCAGTTCTTC.

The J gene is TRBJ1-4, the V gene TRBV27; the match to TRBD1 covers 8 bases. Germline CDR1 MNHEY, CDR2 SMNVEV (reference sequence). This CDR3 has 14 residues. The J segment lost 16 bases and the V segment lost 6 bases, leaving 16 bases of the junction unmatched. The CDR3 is CASSGTGGLRCRFF. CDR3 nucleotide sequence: TGTGCCAGCAGCGGTACAGGGGGGTTACGTTGCCGGTTTTTT. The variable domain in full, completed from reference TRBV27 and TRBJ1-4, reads EAQVTQNPRYLITVTGKKLTVTCSQNMNHEYMSWYRQDPGLGLRQIYYSMNVEVTDKGDVPEGYKVSRKEKRNFPLILESPSPNQTSLYFCASSGTGGLRCRFFGSGTQLSVL.

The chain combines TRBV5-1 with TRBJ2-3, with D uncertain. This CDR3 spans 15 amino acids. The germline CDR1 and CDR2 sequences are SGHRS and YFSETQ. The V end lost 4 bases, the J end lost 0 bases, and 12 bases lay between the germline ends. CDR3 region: CASSTTTPSTDTQYF. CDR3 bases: TGCGCCAGCAGCACAACAACCCCAAGCACAGATACGCAGTATTTT.

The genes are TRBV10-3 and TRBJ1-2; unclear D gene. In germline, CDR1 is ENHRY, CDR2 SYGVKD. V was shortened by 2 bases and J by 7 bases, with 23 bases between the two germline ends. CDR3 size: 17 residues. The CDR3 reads CAISEGRDNPLIRGYTF. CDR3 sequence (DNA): TGTGCCATCAGTGAGGGTAGGGATAACCCGCTGATTCGTGGCTACACCTTC.

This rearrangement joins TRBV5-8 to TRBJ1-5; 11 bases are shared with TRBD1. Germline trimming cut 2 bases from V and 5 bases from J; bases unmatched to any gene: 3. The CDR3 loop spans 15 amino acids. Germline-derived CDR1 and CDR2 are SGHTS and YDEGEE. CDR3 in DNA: TGTGCCAGCAGCTTTCGGACAGGGGGCGATCAGCCCCAGCATTTT. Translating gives CASSFRTGGDQPQHF. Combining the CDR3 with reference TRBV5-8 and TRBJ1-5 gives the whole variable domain EAGVTQSPTHLIKTRGQQATLRCSPISGHTSVYWYQQALGLGLQFLLWYDEGEERNRGNFPPRFSGRQFPNYSSELNVNALELEDSALYLCASSFRTGGDQPQHFGDGTRLSIL.

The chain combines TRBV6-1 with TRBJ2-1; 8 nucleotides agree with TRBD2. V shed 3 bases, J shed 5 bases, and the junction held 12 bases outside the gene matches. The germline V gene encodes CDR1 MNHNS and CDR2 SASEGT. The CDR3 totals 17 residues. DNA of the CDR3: TGTGCCAGCAGTGACCCCCGGGGGCGGGGGGTCAACAATGAGCAGTTCTTC. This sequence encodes CASSDPRGRGVNNEQFF.

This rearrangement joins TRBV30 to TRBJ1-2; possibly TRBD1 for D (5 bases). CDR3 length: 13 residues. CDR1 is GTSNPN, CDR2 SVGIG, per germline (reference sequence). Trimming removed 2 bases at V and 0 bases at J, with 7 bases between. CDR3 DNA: TGTGCCTGGAGTACAGGAGCTAACTATGGCTACACCTTC. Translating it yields CAWSTGANYGYTF.

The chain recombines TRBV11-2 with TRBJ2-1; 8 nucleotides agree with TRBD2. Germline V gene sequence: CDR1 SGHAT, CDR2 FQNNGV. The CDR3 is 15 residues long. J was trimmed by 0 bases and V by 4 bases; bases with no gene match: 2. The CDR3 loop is CASSSSGSSYNEQFF. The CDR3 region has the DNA TGTGCCAGCAGCTCCAGCGGGAGCTCCTACAATGAGCAGTTCTTC.

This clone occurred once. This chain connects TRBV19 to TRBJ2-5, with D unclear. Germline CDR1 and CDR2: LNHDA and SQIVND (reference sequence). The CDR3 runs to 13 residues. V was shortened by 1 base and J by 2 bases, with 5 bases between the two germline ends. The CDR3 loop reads CASSIGQQETQYF. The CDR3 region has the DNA TGTGCCAGTAGTATAGGTCAGCAAGAGACCCAGTACTTC.

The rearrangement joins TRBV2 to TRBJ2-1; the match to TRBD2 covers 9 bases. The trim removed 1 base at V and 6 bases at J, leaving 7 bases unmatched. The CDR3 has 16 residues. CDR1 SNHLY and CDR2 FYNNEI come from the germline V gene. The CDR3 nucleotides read TGTGCCAGCAGTGAAGGGTTAGCGGGGGTGGGCAATGAGCAGTTCTTC. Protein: CASSEGLAGVGNEQFF.